The 18 T cell receptor beta chains in this list originate from one sample, sequenced in a study of blood T cell repertoires in COVID-19. Profiling relied on immunoSEQ multiplex PCR, and the TCRdb table lists in-frame clones only, not all of them. The table includes around 430,000 clones, approximately 88% detected once. Sequenced: peripheral blood. These receptors all stem from a woman between 50 and 59 years old with COVID-19, enrolled during active disease.

J is TRBJ2-1 and V is TRBV29-1; 7 bases match TRBD1. In germline, CDR1 is SQVTM, CDR2 ANQGSEA. V trimming: 5 bases; J trimming: 4 bases; junction bases outside the gene matches: 8. This CDR3 is 14 amino acids long. The DNA for the CDR3 is TGCAGCGTTATTGGGACAGAGGGTTACAATGAGCAGTTCTTC. Residues: CSVIGTEGYNEQFF.

The chain is built from TRBV10-3 and TRBJ1-4; D is perhaps TRBD1 (5 bases). Germline V lookup: CDR1 ENHRY, CDR2 SYGVKD. V lost 3 bases and J lost 6, with 11 bases in between. The CDR3 covers 14 residues. DNA of the CDR3: TGTGCCATCAGTGAATCAGGGTATTATGAAAAACTGTTTTTT. Its translation is CAISESGYYEKLFF.

This clone was seen just once. The chain employs TRBV7-3 and TRBJ2-7, with TRBD1 matching 7 bases. This CDR3 has 15 residues. Germline V gene sequence: CDR1 SGHTA, CDR2 FQGTGA. J gave up 0 bases and V 2 bases, and 4 bases lay outside the gene matches. CDR3 protein: CASSLEAGGSYEQYF. In DNA, the CDR3 is TGTGCCAGCAGCTTAGAGGCAGGGGGCTCCTACGAGCAGTACTTC.

The genes are TRBV30 and TRBJ1-1, with TRBD1 matching over 8 bases. The V segment lost 5 bases and the J segment 4 bases; nucleotides outside the gene matches: 6. This CDR3 is 13 amino acids long. The germline gives CDR1 GTSNPN, CDR2 SVGIG (reference sequence). DNA of the CDR3: TGTGCCTGGGACAGGGGTTTCGGCACTGAAGCTTTCTTT. This gives the protein CAWDRGFGTEAFF.

This chain links TRBV2 with TRBJ2-3; D remains ambiguous. The V end lost 6 bases, the J end lost 6 bases, and 16 bases lay between the germline ends. Germline V CDR1 and CDR2: SNHLY, FYNNEI. The CDR3 has 14 amino acids. Written as DNA, the CDR3 is TGTGCCAGCAGCCTTAACCGCCGCAGGGATACGCAGTATTTT. This codes for CASSLNRRRDTQYF.

This sequence joins TRBV5-1 and TRBJ2-7; no definite D call. Germline lookup yields CDR1 SGHRS and CDR2 YFSETQ. The CDR3 has 13 amino acids. V lost 0 bases to trimming and J lost 5 bases, with 9 bases between them. The DNA of the CDR3 is TGCGCCAGCAGCTTGGCTCCCCCCCACGAGCAGTACTTC. Protein sequence: CASSLAPPHEQYF.

This chain joins TRBV24-1 and TRBJ2-3; TRBD1 aligns across 9 bases. The V gene end was trimmed by 3 bases and the J gene end by 1 base; junction bases not matched to a gene: 7. The CDR3 sequence is 17 residues long. The germline CDR1 and CDR2 sequences are KGHDR and SFDVKD. The DNA of the CDR3 is TGTGCCACCAGTGATCACACAGGGGGCCGGGGCACAGATACGCAGTATTTT. Protein product: CATSDHTGGRGTDTQYF.

The gene calls are TRBV5-4 and TRBJ1-2; TRBD1 matches 8 bases. The CDR3 is 14 residues long. Germline lookup yields CDR1 SGHNT and CDR2 YYREEE (reference sequence). V lost 3 bases, J lost 6 bases, and 7 bases stayed unmatched. The CDR3 nucleotides read TGTGCCAGCAGCTCCTTGGCAGGGGGCGATGGCTACACCTTC. The encoded protein is CASSSLAGGDGYTF.

The chain couples TRBV19 to TRBJ2-3; TRBD2 matches at 10 bases. V lost 4 bases to trimming and J lost 4 bases; unmatched junction nucleotides: 2. The germline V gene encodes CDR1 LNHDA and CDR2 SQIVND (reference sequence). The CDR3 has 14 amino acids. CDR3 nucleotides: TGTGCCAGTAGTACTAGCGGGGGATCAGATACGCAGTATTTT. Translation: CASSTSGGSDTQYF.

The chain couples TRBV6-6 to TRBJ1-2, with TRBD1 matching over 8 bases. The CDR3 is 15 residues long. The V segment lost 0 bases and the J segment 4 bases; nucleotides outside the gene matches: 4. The V gene's germline CDR1 is MNHNY and CDR2 SVGAGI (reference sequence). CDR3 nucleotide sequence: TGTGCCAGCAGTTACTCACAGGGGGATAGCTATGGCTACACCTTC. It encodes CASSYSQGDSYGYTF.

The genes are TRBV3-1 (or the pseudogene TRBV3-2) and TRBJ1-2; D gene ambiguous. Germline V gene lookup returns CDR1 LGHDT and CDR2 YNNKEL (reference sequence). The length of the CDR3 is 16 residues. Trimming left V 4 bases short and J 0 bases short, with 15 bases between. The CDR3 protein is CASSPINGVTNYGYTF. In DNA form, the CDR3 reads TGTGCCAGCAGCCCAATAAACGGAGTTACTAACTATGGCTACACCTTC.

The genes are TRBV29-1 and TRBJ2-1; TRBD2 aligns across 15 bases. The germline V gene encodes CDR1 SQVTM and CDR2 ANQGSEA. V dropped 6 bases and J dropped 8; count of bases not matched to a gene: 2. This CDR3 has 13 amino acids. The CDR3 here is CSVRTSGGDEQFF. Here the CDR3 DNA reads TGCAGCGTGCGGACTAGCGGGGGGGATGAGCAGTTCTTC.

The gene calls are TRBV7-2 and TRBJ2-5, with TRBD2 identical over 8 bases. The V segment lost 2 bases and the J segment 5 bases; nucleotides outside the gene matches: 4. The CDR3 is 14 amino acids. Germline assignment: CDR1 SGHTA and CDR2 FQGNSA. The CDR3 nucleotides read TGTGCCAGCAGCTTAATTCCGGGGGGGGAGACCCAGTACTTC. It encodes CASSLIPGGETQYF.

V and J are TRBV6-5 and TRBJ2-7, with a weak D call TRBD2 (6 bases). The CDR3 sequence is 14 residues long. Germline CDR1 and CDR2: MNHEY and SVGAGI. V shed 7 bases and J shed 7 bases, with 20 bases lying between them. The CDR3 nucleotides are TGTGCCAGCAACCCTACCGGGCGGGGAGGTGAGCAGTACTTC. Its protein is CASNPTGRGGEQYF.

This clone was detected once. V gene TRBV9 combines with J gene TRBJ1-1, with a weak D call TRBD1 (6 bases). V gave up 9 bases and J gave up 3 bases, with 18 bases separating them. CDR3 length equals 14 residues. Germline CDR1 reads SGDLS; CDR2 reads YYNGEE. The CDR3 nucleotides are TGTGCCAACACGGCGGGGGCGCCGGACACTGAAGCTTTCTTT. As protein: CANTAGAPDTEAFF.

As DNA, the CDR3 is TGTGCCAGCGTAAGGCGTCTACAGGGGGATGAGCAGTTCTTC. Residues: CASVRRLQGDEQFF. The chain links TRBV6-5 to TRBJ2-1, with 8 bases identical to TRBD1. Germline V CDR1 and CDR2: MNHEY, SVGAGI. Trimming took 8 bases from V and 8 from J; bases not matched to a gene: 11. The CDR3 covers 14 residues.

The V call is TRBV28, the J call TRBJ1-2; possibly TRBD1 for D (5 bases). In germline, CDR1 is MDHEN, CDR2 SYDVKM. Trimming stripped 8 bases from V and 8 bases from J, with 21 bases between. This CDR3 spans 14 amino acids. The CDR3 sequence: CASLALEQAEGYTF. CDR3 coding DNA: TGTGCCAGCCTTGCCTTGGAACAGGCGGAAGGCTACACCTTC.

The chain joins TRBV7-9 to TRBJ1-2, with D perhaps TRBD1 (5 bases). In germline, CDR1 is SEHNR, CDR2 FQNEAQ (reference sequence). V was cut by 6 bases and J by 5 bases, with 28 bases left in between. The CDR3 consists of 18 residues. The CDR3 coding sequence is TGTGCCAGCAGGTTCTTGACAGCTCGATTTACGTTTAGATATGGCTACACCTTC. This translates into CASRFLTARFTFRYGYTF.